The rows below give T cell receptor beta chains drawn from one sample of a study of blood T cell repertoires in COVID-19. Data came from immunoSEQ multiplex PCR; TCRdb stores just in-frame clones and leaves some out. The sample has 250,000 to 350,000 clones; over 75% are singletons. Sequencing was carried out using PBMCs or T cells enriched from blood (not recorded which). All receptors come from a woman younger than 35 who had recovered from COVID-19. Each CDR3 is given with its conserved first and last residue. D genes are given only for firm matches. Not every row has a clone size; where given, it reads once, few, many or a size class.

clone_size cdr3_length j_call d_call v_call cdr3_nt cdr3_aa
. 16 TRBJ2-7 . TRBV5-1 TGCGCCAGCAGCCCCCGGCCCAGCGGGCTGTCCTACGAGCAGTACTTC CASSPRPSGLSYEQYF
. 18 TRBJ2-1 TRBD2 TRBV9 TGTGCCAGCAGCGTAGTTGCGGGGGGGCCCTTCACCTACAATGAGCAGTTCTTC CASSVVAGGPFTYNEQFF
. 12 TRBJ2-5 TRBD1 TRBV29-1 TGCAGCGTTATACAGGGGTTAGAGACCCAGTACTTC CSVIQGLETQYF
. 15 TRBJ1-1 . TRBV5-1 TGCGCCAGCAGCTCGGGGGTCGTTGGGCACACTGAAGCTTTCTTT CASSSGVVGHTEAFF
. 16 TRBJ2-1 TRBD2 TRBV27 TGTGCCAGCAGTTCCTATCTAGCGGGGGCTTACAATGAGCAGTTCTTC CASSSYLAGAYNEQFF
. 14 TRBJ1-1 . TRBV2 TGTGCCAGCAGTGAACAAGGACTGCTCACTGAAGCTTTCTTT CASSEQGLLTEAFF
. 16 TRBJ2-1 TRBD1 TRBV28 TGTGCCAGCAGTTTAGAGGGAACAGGGGGCTACAATGAGCAGTTCTTC CASSLEGTGGYNEQFF
. 15 TRBJ2-3 TRBD1 TRBV13 TGTGCCAGCAGCCCGAAGACAGGGAATACAGATACGCAGTATTTT CASSPKTGNTDTQYF
once 15 TRBJ1-2 TRBD1 TRBV5-1 TGCGCCAGCAGCTTTTGGACAGGTTCGAACTATGGCTACACCTTC CASSFWTGSNYGYTF
. 16 TRBJ2-2 TRBD1 TRBV7-8 TGTGCCAGCAGCTTCTACGGGGACAGGGCTACCGGGGAGCTGTTTTTT CASSFYGDRATGELFF
. 14 TRBJ1-1 TRBD1 TRBV3-1/TRBV3-2 TGTGCCAGCAGCCTGCAGGGGGCGGAGGTTGAAGCTTTCTTT CASSLQGAEVEAFF
. 14 TRBJ1-2 . TRBV5-1 TGCGCCAGCAGCTTGGGGACACCCTTAGGCGGCTACACCTTC CASSLGTPLGGYTF
. 14 TRBJ2-3 TRBD1 TRBV18 TGTGCCAGCTCACCATCACAGGGGTCAGATACGCAGTATTTT CASSPSQGSDTQYF
. 13 TRBJ1-5 TRBD1 TRBV7-2 TGTGCCAGCAGCCCCGACAGGGATCAGCCCCAGCATTTT CASSPDRDQPQHF
. 14 TRBJ2-7 TRBD2 TRBV27 TGTGCCAGCAGCGTAGCGGGGGGCCCGTACGAGCAGTACTTC CASSVAGGPYEQYF
. 16 TRBJ1-1 TRBD1 TRBV10-3 TGTGCCATCAGGGAGTCCAGGACAGGGGTGAACACTGAAGCTTTCTTT CAIRESRTGVNTEAFF
. 16 TRBJ2-1 TRBD1 TRBV4-1 TGCGCCAGCAGCCAAGAGTGGGACAGGGGGTTGCATGAGCAGTTCTTC CASSQEWDRGLHEQFF
. 15 TRBJ2-5 TRBD2 TRBV7-9 TGTGCCAGCAGCCTCCCTGCGGGAGGGTCGGAGACCCAGTACTTC CASSLPAGGSETQYF
. 14 TRBJ2-2 TRBD2 TRBV7-8 TGTGCCAGCAGCTTAATCGGGGGGGCCCCGGAGCTGTTTTTT CASSLIGGAPELFF
. 14 TRBJ2-4 TRBD1 TRBV11-2 TGTGCCAGTACAGGGGGAGAAGCCAAAAACATTCAGTACTTC CASTGGEAKNIQYF
. 14 TRBJ1-1 TRBD1 TRBV5-1 TGCGCCAGCAGCTCGACAGGGGTTGGCACTGAAGCTTTCTTT CASSSTGVGTEAFF
. 15 TRBJ1-5 TRBD1 TRBV27 TGTGCCAGCAGGGGGGCGACAGGGCCCCATCAGCCCCAGCATTTT CASRGATGPHQPQHF